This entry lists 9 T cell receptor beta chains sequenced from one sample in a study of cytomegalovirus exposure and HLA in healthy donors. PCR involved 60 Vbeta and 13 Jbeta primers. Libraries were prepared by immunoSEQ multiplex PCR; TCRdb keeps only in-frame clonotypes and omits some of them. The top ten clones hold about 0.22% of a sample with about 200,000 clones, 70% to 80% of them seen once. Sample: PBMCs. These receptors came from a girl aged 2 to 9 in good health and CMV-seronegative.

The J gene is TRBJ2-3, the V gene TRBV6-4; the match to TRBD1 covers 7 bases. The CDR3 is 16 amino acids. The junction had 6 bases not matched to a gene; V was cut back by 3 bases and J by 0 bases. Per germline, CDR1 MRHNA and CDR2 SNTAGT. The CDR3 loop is CASSDSVGQSTDTQYF. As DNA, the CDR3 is TGTGCCAGCAGTGATTCCGTGGGACAGAGCACAGATACGCAGTATTTT.

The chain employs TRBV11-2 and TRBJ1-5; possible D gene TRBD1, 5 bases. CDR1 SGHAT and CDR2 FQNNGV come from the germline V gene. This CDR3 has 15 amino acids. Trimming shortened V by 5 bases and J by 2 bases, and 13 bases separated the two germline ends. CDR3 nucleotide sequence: TGTGCCAGCAGCAACAGGAATTGTTGCAATCAGCCCCAGCATTTT. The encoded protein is CASSNRNCCNQPQHF.

The CDR3 loop is CASSTMGDGQRFF. In DNA form, the CDR3 reads TGTGCCAGCAGTACTATGGGTGATGGACAACGGTTCTTC. V gene TRBV6-5 combines with J gene TRBJ2-1; possibly TRBD1 for D (5 bases). Germline assignment: CDR1 MNHEY and CDR2 SVGAGI. Trimming pared 5 bases from V and 15 bases from J, leaving 20 bases between. There are 13 residues in the CDR3.

Here the CDR3 reads CASSQEKLWDRDQPQHF. CDR3 DNA sequence: TGCGCCAGCAGCCAAGAGAAGTTGTGGGACAGGGATCAGCCCCAGCATTTT. V and J are TRBV4-1 and TRBJ1-5, with 9 positions matching TRBD1. The CDR3 is made up of 17 amino acids. CDR1 is MGHRA, CDR2 YSYEKL, per germline. With 0 bases clipped from V and 5 bases from J, the junction kept 8 bases outside the gene matches.

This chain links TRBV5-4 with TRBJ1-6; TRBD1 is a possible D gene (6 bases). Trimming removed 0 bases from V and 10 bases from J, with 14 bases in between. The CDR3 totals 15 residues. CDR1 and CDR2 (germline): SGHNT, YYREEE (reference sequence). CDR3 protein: CASSLEGGRNSPLHF. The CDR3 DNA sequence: TGTGCCAGCAGCTTGGAGGGGGGGCGAAACTCACCCCTCCACTTT.

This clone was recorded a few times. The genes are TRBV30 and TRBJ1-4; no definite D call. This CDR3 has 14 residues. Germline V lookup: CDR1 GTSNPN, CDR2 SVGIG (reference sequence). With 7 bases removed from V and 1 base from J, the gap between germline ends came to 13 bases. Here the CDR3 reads CAYNRRGTNEKLFF. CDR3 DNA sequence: TGTGCCTACAACCGACGGGGAACTAATGAAAAACTGTTTTTT.

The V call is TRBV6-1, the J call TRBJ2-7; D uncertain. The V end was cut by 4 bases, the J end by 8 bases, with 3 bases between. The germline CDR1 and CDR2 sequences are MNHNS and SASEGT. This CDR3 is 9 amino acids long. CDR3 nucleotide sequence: TGTGCCAGCAGTGTTAAGCAGTACTTC. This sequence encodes CASSVKQYF.

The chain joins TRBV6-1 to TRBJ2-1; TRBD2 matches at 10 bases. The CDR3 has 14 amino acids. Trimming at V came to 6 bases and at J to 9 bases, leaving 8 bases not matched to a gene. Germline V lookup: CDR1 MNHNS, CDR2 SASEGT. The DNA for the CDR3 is TGTGCCAGCAGCCTAGCGGGAGTGAGGGCTGAGCAGTTCTTC. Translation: CASSLAGVRAEQFF.

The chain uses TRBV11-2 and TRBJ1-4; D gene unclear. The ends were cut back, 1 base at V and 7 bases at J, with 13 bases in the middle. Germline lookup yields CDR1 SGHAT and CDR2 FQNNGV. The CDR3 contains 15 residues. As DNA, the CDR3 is TGTGCCAGCAGCTTAGGGGCGGGGATTTCTGAAAAACTGTTTTTT. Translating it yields CASSLGAGISEKLFF.